Shown below are 2 T cell receptor beta chains from a single sample sequenced in a study of T cell repertoires in cytomegalovirus infection. Antigens for these TCRs are unknown. TCRdb analysed the reads with MiXCR anew, one entry per CDR3 protein. Here the sample spans roughly 990,000 distinct CDR3 sequences, around a third being singletons. The starting material was cultured CD8+ T cells from PBMCs, obtained from culture after CMV antigen stimulation. The source of these receptors is a human donor in good health (CMV status not recorded). Some clones in this sample may be carry-over from other donors' samples.

The rearrangement joins TRBV10-3 to TRBJ2-7, with D perhaps matching TRBD1 or TRBD2 (6 bases each). Looked up from germline, CDR1 is ENHRY and CDR2 is SYGVKD. The CDR3 spans 14 residues. The germline V and J ends were trimmed by 2 bases and 2 bases, with 10 bases remaining between them. The CDR3 protein is CAISERGATYEQYV. As DNA, the CDR3 is TGTGCCATCAGTGAGAGGGGGGCGACCTACGAGCAGTACGTC.

In this sample, this clonotype turned up many times. The chain links TRBV7-6 to TRBJ1-2; D gene ambiguous. This CDR3 is 15 amino acids long. V was clipped by 3 bases and J by 4 bases, with 15 bases between them. CDR1 is SGHVS and CDR2 is FNYEAQ in the germline V gene. CDR3 residues: CASSFTTDPGYGYTF. In DNA, the CDR3 is TGTGCCAGCAGCTTTACGACTGACCCCGGCTATGGCTACACCTTC.